One sample yielded the 8 T cell receptor beta chains listed below, sequenced in a study of blood T cell repertoires in COVID-19. Sequencing used immunoSEQ multiplex PCR; TCRdb keeps in-frame clones, though not all of them. Here the sample spans over 150,000 clones, around 86% being singletons. The sequencing sample was made of peripheral blood. The receptors stem from a woman at least 80 years old with COVID-19, enrolled during active disease.

There are a few counts of this clone. The chain uses TRBV28 and TRBJ2-7; D may be TRBD2 (6 bases). The CDR3 consists of 13 residues. Trimming took off 7 bases at V and 0 bases at J, with 10 bases between the two ends. CDR1 and CDR2 from the germline V gene are MDHEN and SYDVKM. The CDR3 reads CASIGGISYEQYF. DNA of the CDR3: TGTGCCAGCATCGGGGGTATCTCCTACGAGCAGTACTTC. The full variable domain, rest sourced from reference TRBV28 and TRBJ2-7, is DVKVTQSSRYLVKRTGEKVFLECVQDMDHENMFWYRQDPGLGLRLIYFSYDVKMKEKGDIPEGYSVSREKKERFSLILESASTNQTSMYLCASIGGISYEQYFGPGTRLTVT.

There are many counts of this clone. V is TRBV4-2 and J is TRBJ1-6, with D perhaps matching TRBD1 (6 bases). CDR1 is LGHNA and CDR2 is YNFKEQ in the germline V gene. The CDR3 runs 16 residues. Trimming removed 0 bases at V and 5 bases at J, with 11 bases between. The CDR3 DNA reads as TGTGCCAGCAGCCAAGATCCGCAGGGGCATAATTCACCCCTCCACTTT. This encodes CASSQDPQGHNSPLHF.

This sequence joins TRBV5-1 and TRBJ2-3, with 10 bases identical to TRBD1. The CDR3 runs to 16 residues. In germline, CDR1 is SGHRS, CDR2 YFSETQ. The trim removed 4 bases at V and 4 bases at J, leaving 9 bases unmatched. CDR3 sequence: CASSPTGTGESDTQYF. In DNA, the CDR3 is TGCGCCAGCAGCCCGACCGGGACAGGGGAGTCAGATACGCAGTATTTT.

V and J are TRBV5-1 and TRBJ1-1; a weak D match, TRBD1 (5 bases). V shed 3 bases and J shed 1 base, with 10 bases lying between them. The CDR3 length is 14 residues. CDR1 SGHRS and CDR2 YFSETQ come from the germline V gene. The CDR3 sequence is CASSSGLSNTEAFF. CDR3 nucleotide sequence: TGCGCCAGCAGCTCGGGACTTTCGAACACTGAAGCTTTCTTT.

This chain joins TRBV5-1 and TRBJ2-5; 13 positions agree with TRBD2. Germline loops: CDR1 SGHRS, CDR2 YFSETQ. The CDR3 is 17 residues long. With 4 bases clipped from V and 4 bases from J, the junction kept 10 bases outside the gene matches. This chain's CDR3 is CASSRGLAGAGGETQYF. DNA of the CDR3: TGCGCCAGCAGCCGCGGACTAGCGGGAGCGGGTGGAGAGACCCAGTACTTC.

The chain recombines TRBV2 with TRBJ2-7; TRBD2 aligns across 11 bases. The CDR3 contains 15 residues. Germline CDR1 is SNHLY and CDR2 is FYNNEI. The V gene end was trimmed by 4 bases and the J gene end by 2 bases; junction bases not matched to a gene: 4. CDR3 bases: TGTGCCAGCAGTGTCTCGGGACTAGCGGCCTACGAGCAGTACTTC. Translation: CASSVSGLAAYEQYF.

This chain uses TRBV28 with TRBJ2-1; TRBD2 matches 8 bases. The V and J ends lost 6 bases and 1 base, in that order; junction bases with no gene match: 2. The CDR3 length is 14 residues. From germline, CDR1 is MDHEN and CDR2 SYDVKM. The CDR3: CASRVAGSYNEQFF. The CDR3 DNA is TGTGCCAGCAGGGTAGCGGGGTCCTACAATGAGCAGTTCTTC.

V and J are TRBV28 and TRBJ1-4, with D perhaps matching TRBD1 (6 bases). This CDR3 spans 12 amino acids. The germline gives CDR1 MDHEN, CDR2 SYDVKM. V was clipped by 6 bases and J by 13 bases, with 15 bases between them. In DNA form, the CDR3 reads TGTGCCAGCAGCCAGACAGGAAGTGGACTGTTTTTT. Translated, it gives CASSQTGSGLFF.